The clone carrying this T cell receptor (beta chain) came up many times. The read terminates 3 residues ahead of where the CDR3 ends, so the germline J gene completes it. CDR1 is SGHTA, CDR2 FQGNSA, per germline. This CDR3 has 15 residues. V was cut by 5 bases and J by 7 bases, with 18 bases left in between. The data derive from a study of T cell clonality in common variable immunodeficiency. Repertoires were generated with immunoSEQ multiplex PCR, while TCRdb's copy carries only in-frame clones and drops some. The record shows tens of thousands of clones for this sample, with no singletons present. Input material: peripheral blood mononuclear cells. This receptor was obtained from a person between 18 and 69 years old in good health. The chain recombines TRBV7-2 with TRBJ2-4; tentatively, D is TRBD2 (7 bases). The CDR3 DNA, read in part, is TGTGCCAGCAGCCACTCCGCGGGGGCAGGGAACATT. Amino acid sequence: CASSHSAGAGNI. The full CDR3 protein reads CASSHSAGAGNIQYF.